Presented here are 4 T cell receptor beta chains from one specimen sequenced in a study of naive and memory T cell subsets. Two oligonucleotides, mixed equimolar, formed the beta constant-region primer covering TRBC1 and TRBC2. Ligated cDNA was amplified by four rounds of PCR with nested alpha and beta constant-region primers and SP2. TCRdb redid the calling of the UMI-ligation and nested PCR reads with MiXCR, one entry per CDR3 protein. The sample has more than 100,000 distinct CDR3 sequences; around a third are singletons. What was sequenced was central memory CD4+ T cells from blood. The receptors were sampled from a human donor in good health.

The V gene is TRBV9, the J gene TRBJ2-1; 8 bases align to TRBD1. The CDR3 is 14 amino acids. V shed 3 bases, J shed 8 bases, and the junction held 7 bases outside the gene matches. Germline assignment: CDR1 SGDLS and CDR2 YYNGEE. The CDR3 region is CASSGTTGADEQFF. The CDR3 DNA follows: TGTGCCAGCAGCGGAACGACAGGGGCGGATGAGCAGTTCTTC.

The chain combines TRBV20-1 with TRBJ2-1, with TRBD2 matching 14 bases. The germline gives CDR1 DFQATT, CDR2 SNEGSKA (reference sequence). V lost 5 bases, J lost 1 base, and 7 bases stayed unmatched. CDR3 length: 17 residues. CDR3 coding DNA: TGCAGTGCTTCCGGGACTAGCGGGAGTCGGTCCTACAATGAGCAGTTCTTC. It encodes CSASGTSGSRSYNEQFF.

This clonotype was seen only a few times. The rearrangement links TRBV28 to TRBJ1-1; TRBD1 matches at 7 bases. Germline CDR1 reads MDHEN; CDR2 reads SYDVKM. Losses at the gene ends were 2 bases for V and 0 bases for J; bases not matched to a gene: 0. This CDR3 is 14 amino acids long. CDR3 protein: CASSLGTVNTEAFF. For the CDR3, the DNA is TGTGCCAGCAGTTTAGGGACAGTGAACACTGAAGCTTTCTTT. Combining the CDR3 with reference TRBV28 and TRBJ1-1 gives the whole variable domain DVKVTQSSRYLVKRTGEKVFLECVQDMDHENMFWYRQDPGLGLRLIYFSYDVKMKEKGDIPEGYSVSREKKERFSLILESASTNQTSMYLCASSLGTVNTEAFFGQGTRLTVV.

This chain joins TRBV29-1 and TRBJ2-5, with 8 bases lining up with TRBD2. The CDR3 is 13 amino acids. The J segment lost 2 bases and the V segment lost 6 bases, leaving 5 bases of the junction unmatched. Germline CDR1 is SQVTM and CDR2 is ANQGSEA. CDR3 amino acids: CSVRGLAQETQYF. The CDR3 DNA reads TGCAGCGTGCGCGGACTAGCTCAAGAGACCCAGTACTTC.